This TCR beta chain was found in a study of T cell responses to AZD1222 COVID-19 vaccine. Study-level results: Donors were mostly white British, more females; clonal diversity possibly underestimated.

Notes on this clone: Antigen specificity is unknown.

Second-dose intervals near 4 or 12 weeks were combined. Clones were read by immunoSEQ multiplex PCR, and TCRdb kept only the in-frame ones, dropping some. Counted here are some 31,000 clones, around 89% occurring once; the ten biggest clones make up approximately 14%. The material was peripheral blood, obtained 28 days after the second AZD1222 dose. This TCR came from an adult who received the AZD1222 COVID-19 vaccine.

CDR3 in amino acids: CAPRGTGWTNSPLHF. The CDR3, as DNA: TGTGCCCCCCGGGGGACAGGGTGGACTAATTCACCCCTCCACTTT. The rearrangement uses TRBV19 and TRBJ1-6; 9 nucleotides align to TRBD1. V shed 11 bases and J 6 bases; nucleotides not matched to a gene: 11. Germline values: CDR1 LNHDA, CDR2 SQIVND (reference sequence). CDR3 length: 15 amino acids.